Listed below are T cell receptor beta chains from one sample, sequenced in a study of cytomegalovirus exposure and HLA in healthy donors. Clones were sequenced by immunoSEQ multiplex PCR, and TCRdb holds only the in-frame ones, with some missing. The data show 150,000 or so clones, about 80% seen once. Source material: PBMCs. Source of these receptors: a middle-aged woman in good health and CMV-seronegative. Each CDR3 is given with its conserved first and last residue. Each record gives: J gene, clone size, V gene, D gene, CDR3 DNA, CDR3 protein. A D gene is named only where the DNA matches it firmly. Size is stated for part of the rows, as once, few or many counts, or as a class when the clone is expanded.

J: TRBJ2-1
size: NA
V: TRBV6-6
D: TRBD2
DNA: TGTGCCAGCAGTACCAGCACTAGCGGGGGCTACAATGAGCAGTTCTTC
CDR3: CASSTSTSGGYNEQFF

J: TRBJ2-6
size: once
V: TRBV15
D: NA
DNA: TGTGCCACCAGCTCCCAGGCATCAACGGTCTCTGGGGCCAACGGCCTGACTTTC
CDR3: CATSSQASTVSGANGLTF

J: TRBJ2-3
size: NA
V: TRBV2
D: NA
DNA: TGTGCCAGCAGTGAACTGGGGGCTGGGGGCACAGATACGCAGTATTTT
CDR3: CASSELGAGGTDTQYF

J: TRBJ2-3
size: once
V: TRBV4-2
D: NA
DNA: TGTGCCAGCAGCCAAGGTCACGGGGAGCCTTCAGATACGCAGTATTTT
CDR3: CASSQGHGEPSDTQYF

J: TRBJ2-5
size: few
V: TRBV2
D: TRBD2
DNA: TGTGCCAGCAGTCCCCCCCTAGCGGGAGGGTCGGTGACCCAGTACTTC
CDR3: CASSPPLAGGSVTQYF

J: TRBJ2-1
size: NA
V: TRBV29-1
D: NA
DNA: TGCAGCGTCGCGGGGACAGCTAGACTCTACAATGAGCAGTTCTTC
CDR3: CSVAGTARLYNEQFF

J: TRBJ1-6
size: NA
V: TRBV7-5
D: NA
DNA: TGTGCCAGAAGCCAACCGACAGGGCACGGTTCACCCCTCCACTTT
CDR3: CARSQPTGHGSPLHF

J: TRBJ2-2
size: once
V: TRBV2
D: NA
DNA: TGTGCCAGCAGTGTGCGAGGCACCGGGGAGCTGTTTTTT
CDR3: CASSVRGTGELFF

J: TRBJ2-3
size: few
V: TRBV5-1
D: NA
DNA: TGCGCCAGCAGCTTGAGGGGGGATACGCAGTATTTT
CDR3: CASSLRGDTQYF

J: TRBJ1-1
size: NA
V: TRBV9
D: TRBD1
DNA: TGTGCCAGCAGCACAGGGACAGGTCCGAACACTGAAGCTTTCTTT
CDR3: CASSTGTGPNTEAFF

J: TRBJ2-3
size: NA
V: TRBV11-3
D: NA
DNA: TGTGCCAGCTGCCGGGGGAGCACAGATACGCAGTATTTT
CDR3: CASCRGSTDTQYF

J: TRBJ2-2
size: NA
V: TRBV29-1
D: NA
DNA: TGCAGCGTTGGGTCGGTCACCGGGGAGCTGTTTTTT
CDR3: CSVGSVTGELFF

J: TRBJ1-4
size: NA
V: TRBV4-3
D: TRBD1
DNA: TGCGCCAGCAGCCCCGCCGGGACAGGGCTGGCAAAACTGTTTTTT
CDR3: CASSPAGTGLAKLFF

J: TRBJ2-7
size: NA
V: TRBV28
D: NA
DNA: TGTGCCAGCCAACCCCCCCAGGGGCGGAACGAGCAGTACTTC
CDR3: CASQPPQGRNEQYF

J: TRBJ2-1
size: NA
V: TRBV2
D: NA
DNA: TGTGCCAGCAGTGAAATCGGGAATGAGCAGTTCTTC
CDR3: CASSEIGNEQFF

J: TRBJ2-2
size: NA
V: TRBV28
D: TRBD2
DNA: TGTGCCAGCAGTTCTCCTCAACTAGCGGAAAACACCGGGGAGCTGTTTTTT
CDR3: CASSSPQLAENTGELFF

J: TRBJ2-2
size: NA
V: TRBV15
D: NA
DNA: TGTGCCACCAGCAGAGGCCAGGGGGGCGTCGGCGGGGAGCTGTTTTTT
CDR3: CATSRGQGGVGGELFF

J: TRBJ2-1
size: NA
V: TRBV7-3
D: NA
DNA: TGTGCCAGCAGCTTACGCGGGGAGACCGAGCAGTTCTTC
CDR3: CASSLRGETEQFF

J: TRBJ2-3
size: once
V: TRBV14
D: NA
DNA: TGTGCCAGCAGCGGACAACAGGGAGATACGCAGTATTTT
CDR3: CASSGQQGDTQYF

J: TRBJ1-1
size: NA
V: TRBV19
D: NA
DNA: TGTGCCAGTAGTATATACGGGGGAGGGAACACTGAAGCTTTCTTT
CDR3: CASSIYGGGNTEAFF

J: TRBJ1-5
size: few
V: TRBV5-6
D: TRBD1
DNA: TGTGCCAGCAGCTCGACAGGGGAAGAACAGCCCCAGCATTTT
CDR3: CASSSTGEEQPQHF

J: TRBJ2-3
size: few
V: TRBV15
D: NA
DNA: TGTGCCACCAGCAGAGAAGGGCAGGGTGTGGATACGCAGTATTTT
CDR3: CATSREGQGVDTQYF

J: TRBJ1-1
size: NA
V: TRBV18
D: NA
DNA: TGTGCCAGCTCACCACCGGGGCAGTACACTGAAGCTTTCTTT
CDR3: CASSPPGQYTEAFF

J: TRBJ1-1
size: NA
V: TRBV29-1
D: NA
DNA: NA
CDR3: CSVEVGEGSFF

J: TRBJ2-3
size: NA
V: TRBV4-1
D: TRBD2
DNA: TGCGCCAGCAGCCAGGGAGGGGCGAAGACAGATACGCAGTATTTT
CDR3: CASSQGGAKTDTQYF

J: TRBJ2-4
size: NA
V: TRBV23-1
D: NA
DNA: TGCGCCAGCAGTCAGTCGGGTCGCACCAGGGACAAAAACATTCAGTACTTC
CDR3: CASSQSGRTRDKNIQYF

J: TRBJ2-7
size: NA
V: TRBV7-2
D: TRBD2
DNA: TGTGCCAGCAGCAGCCGGGACTATTACGAGCAGTACTTC
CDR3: CASSSRDYYEQYF

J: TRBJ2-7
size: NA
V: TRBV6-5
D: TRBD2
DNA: TGTGCCAGCGGGATAGGAGGCGGGGGAGGAAACGAGCAGTACTTC
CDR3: CASGIGGGGGNEQYF

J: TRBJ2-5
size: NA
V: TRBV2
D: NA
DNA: TGTGCCAGCCTCATCCGAGTGCAAGAGACCCAGTACTTC
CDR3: CASLIRVQETQYF

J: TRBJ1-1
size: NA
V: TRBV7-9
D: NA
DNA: TGTTCCAGCAGCCAACCGACACGGGGGGCGTACACTGAAGCTTTCTTT
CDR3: CSSSQPTRGAYTEAFF